A selection of T cell receptor beta chains follows, all from one sample in a study of cytomegalovirus exposure and HLA in healthy donors. Profiled with immunoSEQ multiplex PCR; TCRdb holds only in-frame clones, not every one. In the table there are fewer than 200,000 clones, approximately 88% of which are singletons. Sequencing used PBMCs. The source is a man aged 25-45 years in good health and CMV-seronegative. Each CDR3 is given with its conserved first and last residue. Fields, in order: J gene, D gene, V gene, clone size, CDR3 protein, CDR3 DNA. A D gene is named only where the DNA matches it firmly. The size entry is marked missing in some rows and otherwise reads once, few, many or a size class.

J gene: TRBJ2-7; D gene: TRBD1; V gene: TRBV5-4; clone size: once; CDR3 protein: CASSKSGGGSYEQYF; CDR3 DNA: TGTGCCAGCAGCAAATCAGGGGGCGGCTCCTACGAGCAGTACTTC
J gene: TRBJ2-7; D gene: NA; V gene: TRBV6-5; clone size: NA; CDR3 protein: CASSSNRDEQYF; CDR3 DNA: TGTGCCAGCAGTTCAAACAGGGACGAGCAGTACTTC
J gene: TRBJ2-5; D gene: TRBD1; V gene: TRBV28; clone size: few; CDR3 protein: CATRWTGGLETQYF; CDR3 DNA: TGTGCCACCCGATGGACAGGGGGCTTGGAGACCCAGTACTTC
J gene: TRBJ2-7; D gene: NA; V gene: TRBV7-9; clone size: NA; CDR3 protein: CASSADGAAYEQYF; CDR3 DNA: TGTGCCAGCAGCGCAGACGGAGCCGCCTACGAGCAGTACTTC
J gene: TRBJ1-5; D gene: TRBD1; V gene: TRBV19; clone size: NA; CDR3 protein: CASSTQGASNQPQHF; CDR3 DNA: TGTGCCAGTAGTACACAGGGGGCCAGCAATCAGCCCCAGCATTTT
J gene: TRBJ2-5; D gene: TRBD1; V gene: TRBV5-4; clone size: NA; CDR3 protein: CASSLGQGSRETQYF; CDR3 DNA: TGTGCCAGCAGCTTGGGACAGGGTTCGCGGGAGACCCAGTACTTC
J gene: TRBJ1-2; D gene: TRBD1; V gene: TRBV7-9; clone size: NA; CDR3 protein: CASSPDRAYGYTF; CDR3 DNA: TGTGCCAGCAGCCCTGACAGGGCCTATGGCTACACCTTC
J gene: TRBJ2-7; D gene: NA; V gene: TRBV5-1; clone size: NA; CDR3 protein: CASSLAMDSSYEQYF; CDR3 DNA: TGCGCCAGCAGCTTGGCCATGGACAGTTCCTACGAGCAGTACTTC
J gene: TRBJ2-7; D gene: NA; V gene: TRBV20-1; clone size: NA; CDR3 protein: CSAVRSYEQYF; CDR3 DNA: TGCAGTGCCGTGAGGTCCTACGAGCAGTACTTC
J gene: TRBJ2-7; D gene: NA; V gene: TRBV2; clone size: NA; CDR3 protein: CASSEALRRGYEQYF; CDR3 DNA: TGTGCCAGCAGTGAAGCGCTTCGTAGGGGGTACGAGCAGTACTTC